The clone carrying this T cell receptor beta chain was counted between two and nine times. The source of the sample is a study of blood T cells in healthy people across ages. V shed 6 bases and J shed 0 bases, with 10 bases lying between them. CDR1 MRHNA and CDR2 SNTAGT come from the germline V gene. The CDR3 length is 14 residues. Primed by a sample-barcoded 5' primer and a J-beta primer mix, a second PCR proceeded for roughly 6 to 12 cycles. TCRdb analysed the 5' RACE reads with MiXCR anew, one entry per CDR3 protein. The data show about 780,000 distinct CDR3 sequences, 46% seen once. The sample consisted of blood. The receptor comes from an elderly man in good health. J is TRBJ2-3 and V is TRBV6-4, with D possibly being TRBD1 (5 bases). CDR3 amino acids: CASSLGESTDTQYF. CDR3 DNA: TGTGCCAGCAGCCTAGGGGAAAGCACAGATACGCAGTATTTT.